The text below deals with one T cell receptor (beta chain). What it binds is not known. The sample originates from a study of regulatory T cells in long-lasting Graves disease. Findings and limits, study-wide: The study found TRBV28, TRBJ1-2 and TRBJ2-5 favored in persistent disease. Persistent patients had a count of shared public clonotypes (approximately 3,000) that exceeded that of new patients (around 960).

The CDR3 totals 15 residues. V lost 0 bases and J 9 bases, leaving 14 bases between the germline ends. The germline CDR1 and CDR2 sequences are MGHRA and YSYEKL. Library construction for TCR beta used iRepertoire HTBI primers and Arm-PCR of CDR3 regions. Per the original data handling: Identified segments across samples numbered roughly 60 TRBV and more than 11 TRBJ. TCRdb re-derived calls from the multiplex PCR reads in MiXCR, one entry per CDR3 protein. These V and J calls originate from TCRdb's pipeline instead of the authors' own analysis. Of about 340,000 distinct CDR3 sequences in the sample, 15% to 20% were seen once. Time point given: persistent/refractory GD, antithyroid drugs over 5 years with positive TRAb. The TCR library was prepared using RNA isolated from PBMCs. Investigators report Graves' disease was diagnosed under American Thyroid Association guidelines.

The sequence derives from a female donor with Graves disease. Sample: peripheral blood mononuclear cells (PBMCs), taken when the disease was refractory, from a patient treated with antithyroid drugs. The rearrangement joins TRBV4-1 to TRBJ2-2; no reliable D call. CDR3 coding DNA: TGCGCCAGCAGCCAAGATCTAGAAGGGCCTTGGGAGCTGTTTTTT. Its translation is CASSQDLEGPWELFF.